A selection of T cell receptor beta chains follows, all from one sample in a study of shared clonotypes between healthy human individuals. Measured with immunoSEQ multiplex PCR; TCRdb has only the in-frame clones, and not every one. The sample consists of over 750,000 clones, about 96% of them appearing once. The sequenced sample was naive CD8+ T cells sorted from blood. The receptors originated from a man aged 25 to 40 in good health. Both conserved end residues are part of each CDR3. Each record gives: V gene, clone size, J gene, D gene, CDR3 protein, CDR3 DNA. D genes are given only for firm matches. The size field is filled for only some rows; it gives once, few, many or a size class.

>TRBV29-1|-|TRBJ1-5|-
CSVDGFLGEIMVQPQHF
TGCAGCGTTGATGGCTTTTTGGGGGAGATTATGGTTCAGCCCCAGCATTTT
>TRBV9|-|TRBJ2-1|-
CASSVSSETSYNEQFF
TGTGCCAGCAGCGTAAGTAGCGAGACCTCCTACAATGAGCAGTTCTTC
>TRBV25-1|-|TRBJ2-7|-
CATSNTRGHPNEQYF
TGTGCCACTTCGAATACCAGGGGCCATCCCAACGAGCAGTACTTC
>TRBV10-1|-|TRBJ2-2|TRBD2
CASSASGGLAVNTGELFF
TGCGCCAGCAGTGCCAGTGGGGGACTAGCAGTGAACACCGGGGAGCTGTTTTTT
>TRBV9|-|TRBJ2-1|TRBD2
CASSVVGTSGGSSYNEQFF
TGTGCCAGCAGCGTAGTGGGGACTAGCGGGGGCAGCTCCTACAATGAGCAGTTCTTC
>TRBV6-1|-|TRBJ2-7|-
CASSDRFEQYF
TGTGCCAGCAGTGACCGCTTCGAGCAGTACTTC
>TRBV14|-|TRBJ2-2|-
CASSQRRNTGELFF
TGTGCCAGCAGCCAACGCCGGAACACCGGGGAGCTGTTTTTT
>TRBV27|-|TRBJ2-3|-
CASSLGVQDYTDTQYF
TGTGCCAGCAGCCTCGGCGTCCAAGATTACACAGATACGCAGTATTTT
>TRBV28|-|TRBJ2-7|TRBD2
CASTGLAESYEQYF
TGTGCCAGCACTGGACTAGCGGAATCCTACGAGCAGTACTTC
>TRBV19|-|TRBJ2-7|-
CASSMFGGAPWEQYF
TGTGCCAGTAGTATGTTTGGCGGAGCCCCTTGGGAGCAGTACTTC
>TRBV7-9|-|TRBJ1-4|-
CASSRAREKLFF
TGTGCCTCCTCCCGGGCCCGGGAAAAACTGTTTTTT
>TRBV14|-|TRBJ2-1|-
CASRGATYNEQFF
TGTGCCAGCAGGGGGGCAACCTACAATGAGCAGTTCTTC
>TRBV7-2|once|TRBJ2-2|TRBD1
CASSGNRGLAGELFF
TGTGCCAGCAGCGGCAACAGGGGGCTCGCCGGGGAGCTGTTTTTT
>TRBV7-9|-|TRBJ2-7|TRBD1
CASSVKPGQGTYEQYF
TGTGCCAGCAGCGTCAAACCGGGACAGGGGACCTACGAGCAGTACTTC
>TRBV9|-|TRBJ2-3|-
CASSVDGYTDTQYF
TGTGCCAGCAGCGTCGACGGTTACACAGATACGCAGTATTTT
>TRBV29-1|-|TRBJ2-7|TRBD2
CSVCWRENEQYF
TGCAGCGTTTGTTGGCGGGAGAACGAGCAGTACTTC
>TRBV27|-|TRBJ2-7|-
CASSLNPSRGFIYEQYF
TGTGCCAGCAGTTTAAATCCAAGCAGGGGTTTCATCTACGAGCAGTACTTC
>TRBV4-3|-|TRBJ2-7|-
CASSQGTRGPFEQYF
TGCGCCAGCAGCCAGGGAACCCGAGGGCCCTTCGAGCAGTACTTC
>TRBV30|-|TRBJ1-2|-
CALYGGRGLRGYTF
TGTGCCCTCTACGGGGGCAGGGGATTGCGTGGCTACACCTTC
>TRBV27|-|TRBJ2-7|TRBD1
CASSLGTATLTYEQYF
TGTGCCAGCAGTTTGGGGACAGCTACTCTAACCTACGAGCAGTACTTC
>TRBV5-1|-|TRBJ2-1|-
CASSLYVASYNEQFF
TGCGCCAGCAGCTTGTATGTGGCCTCCTACAATGAGCAGTTCTTC
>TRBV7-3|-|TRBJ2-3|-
CASSLLGGAFTDTQYF
TGTGCCAGCAGCTTACTAGGTGGAGCATTCACAGATACGCAGTATTTT